Below, 6 T cell receptor beta chains from the same sample are listed, as sequenced in a study of CD8 T cells in Susac syndrome. The RNA input was about 0.5 to 1 ug, and it was reverse transcribed with random hexamers. TCRdb re-derived calls from the immunoSEQ multiplex PCR reads in MiXCR, one entry per CDR3 protein. The sample shows some 200,000 distinct CDR3 sequences, just under 95% of them seen only once. The specimen was CD8+ T cells from PBMCs. Every receptor here comes from a human donor with Susac syndrome.

The chain combines TRBV28 with TRBJ2-1, with 9 nucleotides matching TRBD1. The CDR3 spans 16 residues. Germline CDR1 and CDR2: MDHEN and SYDVKM. Unmatched junction bases numbered 15, after V lost 6 bases and J lost 9 bases. CDR3 DNA sequence: TGTGCCAGCAGCCCGCCAGGGGACAGGGAGTCCGGTGAGCAGTTCTTC. Translation gives CASSPPGDRESGEQFF.

The chain is built from TRBV25-1 and TRBJ1-5; D gene unclear. This CDR3 is 14 amino acids long. Germline CDR1 and CDR2: MGHDK and SYGVNS. Between the trimmed V and J ends, which lost 2 bases and 3 bases, there was a span of 8 bases. The CDR3 DNA reads as TGTGCCAGCAGTGAAGAGGTTGACAATCAGCCCCAGCATTTT. Protein product: CASSEEVDNQPQHF.

The chain links TRBV18 to TRBJ2-5; the D gene is possibly TRBD1 (6 bases). V was clipped by 5 bases and J by 5 bases, with 12 bases between them. Germline V gives CDR1 KGHSH, CDR2 LQKENI. This CDR3 is 13 amino acids long. Here the CDR3 DNA reads TGTGCCAGCTCAACAGGGAGTCGGGAGACCCAGTACTTC. The encoded protein is CASSTGSRETQYF.

The chain has TRBV7-9 and TRBJ2-7, with TRBD2 matching over 12 bases. This CDR3 contains 14 residues. Trimming took 5 bases from V and 4 from J; bases not matched to a gene: 3. The germline V gene has CDR1 SEHNR and CDR2 FQNEAQ (reference sequence). The CDR3 DNA is TGTGCCAGCAGCCTGACTAGCGGGGGTTACGAGCAGTACTTC. It is translated as CASSLTSGGYEQYF.

The chain is built from TRBV7-9 and TRBJ1-3; the match to TRBD1 covers 9 bases. Germline V gives CDR1 SEHNR, CDR2 FQNEAQ (reference sequence). The junction had 5 bases not matched to a gene; V was cut back by 5 bases and J by 3 bases. CDR3 size: 15 residues. The CDR3: CASSPPDRGGNTIYF. The CDR3 DNA reads TGTGCCAGCAGCCCCCCGGACAGGGGTGGAAACACCATATATTTT.

This chain uses TRBV19 with TRBJ1-5; D is unclear. This CDR3 is built from 13 residues. Trimming cost V 3 bases and J 6 bases, with 9 bases left between them. Per the germline V gene, CDR1 is LNHDA and CDR2 is SQIVND (reference sequence). The CDR3 DNA is TGTGCCAGTAGTATCTTGGGCGGTCAGCCCCAGCATTTT. This gives the protein CASSILGGQPQHF.